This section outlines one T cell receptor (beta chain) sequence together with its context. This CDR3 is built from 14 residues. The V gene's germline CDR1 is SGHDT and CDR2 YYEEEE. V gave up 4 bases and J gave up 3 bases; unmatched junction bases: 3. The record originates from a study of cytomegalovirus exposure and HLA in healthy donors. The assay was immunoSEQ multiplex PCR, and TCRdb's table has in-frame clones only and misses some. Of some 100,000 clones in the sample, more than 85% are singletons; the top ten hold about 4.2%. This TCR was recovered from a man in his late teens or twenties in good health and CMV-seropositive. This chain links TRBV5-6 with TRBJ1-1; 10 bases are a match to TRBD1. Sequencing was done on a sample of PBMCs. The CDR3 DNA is TGTGCCAGCAGCAGAGGACAGGGGGACACTGAAGCTTTCTTT. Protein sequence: CASSRGQGDTEAFF.